This is a list of T cell receptor beta chains from one sample in a study of blood T cell repertoires in COVID-19. Data came from immunoSEQ multiplex PCR; TCRdb stores just in-frame clones and leaves some out. The table records 200,000 to 250,000 clones, 84% of them present only once. The sample comprised PBMCs or T cells enriched from blood (not recorded which). The receptors shown here come from a woman aged 40 to 49 who had recovered from COVID-19. Each CDR3 is given with its conserved first and last residue.

v_call cdr3_aa
TRBV2 CASKTGVGFTDTQYF
TRBV28 CASLTGDEQFF
TRBV5-1 CASSSQAGGTPLHF
TRBV7-2 CASSPRSSYEQYF
TRBV11-2 CASSWTGNTEAFF
TRBV7-2 CASSQGLAGVYEQYF
TRBV10-3 CAIPHRGMGSDYGYTF
TRBV7-9 CASSLAGTTNEQFF
TRBV6-1 CASSEDPGVGETQYF
TRBV5-1 CASSLAGRGGLAASNEQFF
TRBV3-1/TRBV3-2 CASSQGGSKNIQYF
TRBV4-3 CASSASPTIPAAQYF
TRBV7-6 CASSRGTNYGYTF
TRBV5-1 CASSLGTANTGELFF